The clone carrying this T cell receptor beta chain was seen at least ten times. Trimming took 0 bases from V and 2 from J, leaving 8 bases between them. This CDR3 comprises 14 residues. CDR1 and CDR2 from the germline V gene are DFQATT and SNEGSKA (reference sequence). This entry belongs to a study of T cells in Graves' hyperthyroidism and ophthalmopathy. Reasons for excluding patients were uncontrolled infection, other autoimmune disease, pregnancy or lactation. Amplification yielded TCR beta CDR3 regions, with RNA transcripts as the source. When the TCR CDR3 underwent first-round RT-PCR, the HTBI primer set was used. TCRdb redid the calling of the multiplex PCR reads with MiXCR, one entry per CDR3 protein. The sample records a few hundred thousand distinct CDR3 sequences, about 18% being singletons.

This receptor was obtained from a woman under 30 with Graves' hyperthyroidism. The V gene is TRBV20-1, the J gene TRBJ1-3; D is unresolved. The sequenced sample consisted of blood. CDR3 nucleotide sequence: TGCAGTGCTAGAGAGCCGGCCCCTGGAAACACCATATATTTT. Translating gives CSAREPAPGNTIYF.